Shown below are 25 T cell receptor beta chains from a single sample sequenced in a study of molecular identifiers for immune sequencing clone quantification. Each CDR3 protein gets one entry after TCRdb re-called the PCR reads with MiXCR. The sample holds about 630,000 distinct CDR3 sequences, around 25% seen once. Sequenced sample: naive CD8+ T cells from blood, with Jurkat cell RNA spiked in. Subset described: FACS-sorted CD8+CD4-CCR7+CD45RA+ naive T cells. Receptors were obtained from a human donor in good health. Some libraries in this study had Jurkat cell RNA spiked in.

A single count supports this clonotype. One end of the junction does not line up with germline, which may come from a read error. V usage is TRBV6-4 and J usage is TRBJ1-1, with 12 bases identical to TRBD1. The length of the CDR3 is 14 residues. From germline, CDR1 is MRHNA and CDR2 SNTAGT. CDR3 bases: TGTGCCAGCAGCGAGGGACAGGGGGCCGCTGAAGCTCTCTTT. Translating gives CASSEGQGAAEALF.

Comments on this clonotype: An end of the junction differs from the germline gene, which may be a read error. The V and J genes are TRBV5-1 and TRBJ2-2; the D gene is possibly TRBD2 (5 bases). Germline V gene data show CDR1 as SGHRS and CDR2 as YFSETQ. The CDR3 spans 14 residues. CDR3 in amino acids: CASSFTANTGELLF. The DNA of the CDR3 is TGCGCCAGCAGCTTTACCGCGAACACCGGGGAGCTGCTTTTT.

In its sample, this clonotype was seen many times. The V and J genes are TRBV28 and TRBJ2-7, with no clear D. CDR3 length: 16 residues. Germline CDR1 and CDR2: MDHEN and SYDVKM. V lost 2 bases to trimming and J lost 2 bases, with 16 bases between them. The CDR3 loop reads CASSLLSGVIAYEQYF. The CDR3 DNA follows: TGTGCCAGCAGTTTACTGTCTGGGGTAATCGCCTACGAGCAGTACTTC.

A remark on this clonotype: Sequence at one end of the junction differs from germline and may be a read error. The V and J genes are TRBV7-9 and TRBJ2-3; the D gene is possibly TRBD2 (5 bases). The germline CDR1 and CDR2 sequences are SEHNR and FQNEAQ (reference sequence). The CDR3 sequence is 15 residues long. DNA of the CDR3: TGTGCCGGCAGCTCCTTTTGGGAGAGCACAGATACGCAGTATTTT. Translating gives CAGSSFWESTDTQYF. Using reference TRBV7-9 and TRBJ2-3 for the parts outside the CDR3, the full variable domain is DTGVSQNPRHKITKRGQNVTFRCDPISEHNRLYWYRQTLGQGPEFLTYFQNEAQLEKSRLLSDRFSAERPKGSFSTLEIQRTEQGDSAMYLCAGSSFWESTDTQYFGPGTRLTVL.

This clonotype was seen only a few times. This chain uses TRBV24-1 with TRBJ2-3, with D perhaps assigned TRBD1 or TRBD2 (5 bases each). V was clipped by 9 bases and J by 0 bases, with 12 bases between them. CDR1 is KGHDR, CDR2 SFDVKD, per germline. This CDR3 has 14 residues. The CDR3: CATGTATSTDTQYF. CDR3 sequence (DNA): TGTGCCACCGGGACGGCTACTAGCACAGATACGCAGTATTTT.

In the case of this clonotype: A read error may be the cause here, since a much bigger clone is one base away. This chain joins TRBV29-1 and TRBJ2-7, with D perhaps being TRBD1 or TRBD2 (5 bases each). Germline V gives CDR1 SQVTM, CDR2 ANQGSEA. CDR3 length: 10 residues. The CDR3 DNA is TGCAGCGTTGTATGGGACGAGCAGTGCTTC. Its translation is CSVVWDEQCF.

This chain connects TRBV21-1 to TRBJ1-5; no check of the table's D call, TRBD1, against the DNA was made. TRBV21-1 is described as a pseudogene. The CDR3 is made up of 17 amino acids. In DNA, the CDR3 is TGTGCCAGCAGCAATAACCAGGGGGTCGTAAGCAATCAGCCCCAGCATTTT. Amino acids: CASSNNQGVVSNQPQHF.

This clonotype was recorded many times. The chain couples TRBV19 to TRBJ2-1, with a possible D match to TRBD2 (6 bases). Trimming stripped 6 bases from V and 3 bases from J, with 9 bases between. CDR1 is LNHDA, CDR2 SQIVND, per germline (reference sequence). The CDR3 totals 13 residues. The CDR3 DNA follows: TGTGCCAGTAGCCCGGGACTCTACAATGAGCAGTTCTTC. The encoded protein is CASSPGLYNEQFF.

Note on this clonotype: The germline gene is not matched at one end of the junction; a read error may be the cause. V and J are TRBV11-2 and TRBJ2-1; possibly TRBD2 for D (6 bases). The CDR3 extends over 14 amino acids. Per germline, CDR1 SGHAT and CDR2 FQNNGV. CDR3 bases: TGTGCCAGCAGCACGGGACTCAGGTACAATGAGCAGTCCTTC. It specifies CASSTGLRYNEQSF.

Many counts were recorded for this clonotype. This sequence joins TRBV25-1 and TRBJ2-2; D unresolved. Per the germline V gene, CDR1 is MGHDK and CDR2 is SYGVNS. This CDR3 comprises 13 residues. Between the trimmed V and J ends, which lost 1 base and 6 bases, there was a span of 6 bases. The CDR3 region is CASSELSAGELFF. The CDR3 DNA reads TGTGCCAGCAGTGAATTATCGGCCGGGGAGCTGTTTTTT.

This clonotype was recorded many times. V gene TRBV5-1 combines with J gene TRBJ2-7; D gene unclear. CDR1 and CDR2 (germline): SGHRS, YFSETQ. The CDR3 consists of 12 residues. V lost 1 base, J lost 2 bases, and 4 bases lay in between. CDR3 in DNA: TGCGCCAGCAGCTTGTTCCCCTACGAGCAGTACTTC. Its translation: CASSLFPYEQYF.

This clonotype was seen only a few times. The rearrangement uses TRBV19 and TRBJ2-7; D remains unclear. The germline V gene has CDR1 LNHDA and CDR2 SQIVND (reference sequence). With 3 bases removed from V and 3 bases from J, the gap between germline ends came to 6 bases. This CDR3 comprises 12 residues. CDR3 coding DNA: TGTGCCAGTAGTATGGTGGGCTACGAGCAGTACTTC. It specifies CASSMVGYEQYF.

This chain joins TRBV7-7 and TRBJ1-4; no clear D. The CDR3 has 13 amino acids. The germline V gene has CDR1 SSHAT and CDR2 FNYEAQ (reference sequence). The CDR3 reads CVSSLAFGEKLFF. CDR3 DNA: TGTGTTAGCAGCTTAGCGTTTGGGGAAAAACTGTTTTTT.

This clonotype occurred many times. This chain joins TRBV4-1 and TRBJ2-7, with D tentatively TRBD1 or TRBD2 (5 bases each). V was pared by 1 base and J by 3 bases, with 13 bases between. Germline V gene lookup returns CDR1 MGHRA and CDR2 YSYEKL. The CDR3 sequence is 15 residues long. In DNA, the CDR3 is TGCGCCAGCAGCCAAGCCGCAGGGACCTACTACGAGCAGTACTTC. Amino acid sequence: CASSQAAGTYYEQYF.

This clonotype was found a few times. The rearrangement joins TRBV27 to TRBJ2-7; 8 bases are a match to TRBD2. The germline gives CDR1 MNHEY, CDR2 SMNVEV (reference sequence). V trimming: 3 bases; J trimming: 1 base; junction bases outside the gene matches: 5. This CDR3 contains 15 residues. The CDR3 sequence is CASSLSAGESYEQYF. In nucleotides, the CDR3 is TGTGCCAGCAGTTTGTCAGCGGGAGAGTCCTACGAGCAGTACTTC.

This clonotype was found a few times. The chain links TRBV15 to TRBJ2-5, with 14 bases aligning to TRBD2. This CDR3 has 21 residues. Germline V gene data show CDR1 as LNHNV and CDR2 as YYDKDF (reference sequence). Trimming took 0 bases from V and 3 from J; bases not matched to a gene: 15. The CDR3 region is CATSRESLRVAGLAGEETQYF. CDR3 sequence (DNA): TGTGCCACCAGCAGAGAATCTCTCCGGGTCGCGGGACTAGCGGGGGAAGAGACCCAGTACTTC. The full variable domain, rest sourced from reference TRBV15 and TRBJ2-5, is DAMVIQNPRYQVTQFGKPVTLSCSQTLNHNVMYWYQQKSSQAPKLLFHYYDKDFNNEADTPDNFQSRRPNTSFCFLDIRSPGLGDTAMYLCATSRESLRVAGLAGEETQYFGPGTRLLVL.

This clonotype was found a few times. This sequence joins TRBV7-9 and TRBJ2-5; D gene uncertain. The CDR3 covers 14 residues. Germline values: CDR1 SEHNR, CDR2 FQNEAQ (reference sequence). The V end lost 1 base, the J end lost 3 bases, and 9 bases lay between the germline ends. The chain's CDR3 is CASSLVVIEETQYF. The DNA of the CDR3 is TGTGCCAGCAGCTTAGTGGTCATAGAAGAGACCCAGTACTTC.

This clonotype was seen ten or more times. The chain has TRBV20-1 and TRBJ1-2; the D is unclear. V was pared by 3 bases and J by 4 bases, with 6 bases between. Germline values: CDR1 DFQATT, CDR2 SNEGSKA (reference sequence). The CDR3 loop spans 11 amino acids. This CDR3 reads CSASSGYGYTF. CDR3 nucleotides: TGCAGTGCTAGTTCAGGCTATGGCTACACCTTC.

Worth noting for this clonotype: This sequence may be a read error, since a much larger clone differs from it by one base. The chain uses TRBV4-3 and TRBJ2-3; D may be TRBD1 (6 bases). In germline, CDR1 is LGHNA, CDR2 YSLEER. The CDR3 sequence is 15 residues long. V lost 0 bases to trimming and J lost 5 bases, with 12 bases between them. CDR3 coding DNA: TGCGCCAGCAGCCAAGACCCAGGGGCCGGAGATACGCAGTATTTT. Translated: CASSQDPGAGDTQYF.

This clonotype was counted ten times or more. The chain uses TRBV7-9 and TRBJ1-3; D gene uncertain. Trimming removed 6 bases from V and 1 base from J, with 19 bases in between. The CDR3 has 17 amino acids. Germline V lookup: CDR1 SEHNR, CDR2 FQNEAQ (reference sequence). The CDR3 region is CASRKGPGTESGNTIYF. CDR3 bases: TGTGCCAGCAGAAAGGGCCCGGGTACCGAATCTGGAAACACCATATATTTT.

This chain joins TRBV13 and TRBJ2-1; 12 nucleotides align to TRBD2. The V gene's germline CDR1 is PRHDT and CDR2 FYEKMQ (reference sequence). V was clipped by 2 bases and J by 4 bases; unmatched bases: 6. The CDR3 runs 17 residues. The CDR3 nucleotides read TGTGCCAGCAGCTTACCTCTAGCGGGGGGGCCTTACAATGAGCAGTTCTTC. Protein product: CASSLPLAGGPYNEQFF.

There are a few counts of this clonotype. The chain links TRBV15 to TRBJ1-4, with D hard to call. There are 16 residues in the CDR3. V was clipped by 4 bases and J by 4 bases, with 16 bases between them. Germline V gene lookup returns CDR1 LNHNV and CDR2 YYDKDF (reference sequence). This CDR3 is CATSIGRQVLNEKLFF. The CDR3 nucleotides are TGTGCCACCAGCATCGGCAGGCAGGTCCTTAATGAAAAACTGTTTTTT. Filled out from reference TRBV15 and TRBJ1-4, the complete variable domain reads DAMVIQNPRYQVTQFGKPVTLSCSQTLNHNVMYWYQQKSSQAPKLLFHYYDKDFNNEADTPDNFQSRRPNTSFCFLDIRSPGLGDTAMYLCATSIGRQVLNEKLFFGSGTQLSVL.

The rearrangement joins TRBV5-6 to TRBJ2-7, with TRBD2 identical over 8 bases. The CDR3 consists of 14 residues. Germline CDR1 SGHDT, CDR2 YYEEEE. J lost 3 bases, V lost 1 base, and 3 bases had no gene match. The CDR3 sequence is CASSLRTSSYEQYF. CDR3 nucleotide sequence: TGTGCCAGCAGCTTGAGGACTAGCAGCTACGAGCAGTACTTC.

This CDR3 reads CSVEDESSYEQYF. CDR3 in DNA: TGCAGCGTTGAAGACGAATCGTCCTACGAGCAGTACTTC. This chain connects TRBV29-1 to TRBJ2-7, with D unresolved. Looked up from germline, CDR1 is SQVTM and CDR2 is ANQGSEA. The CDR3 has 13 residues. V gave up 0 bases and J gave up 1 base, with 7 bases separating them.

This clonotype has a handful of counts. The chain recombines TRBV14 with TRBJ2-1, with D perhaps TRBD2 (6 bases). Trimming removed 0 bases at V and 0 bases at J, with 9 bases between. CDR1 SGHDN and CDR2 FVKESK come from the germline V gene. The CDR3 consists of 16 residues. The CDR3 protein is CASSQDWRDSYNEQFF. CDR3 DNA sequence: TGTGCCAGCAGCCAAGATTGGCGGGACTCCTACAATGAGCAGTTCTTC.